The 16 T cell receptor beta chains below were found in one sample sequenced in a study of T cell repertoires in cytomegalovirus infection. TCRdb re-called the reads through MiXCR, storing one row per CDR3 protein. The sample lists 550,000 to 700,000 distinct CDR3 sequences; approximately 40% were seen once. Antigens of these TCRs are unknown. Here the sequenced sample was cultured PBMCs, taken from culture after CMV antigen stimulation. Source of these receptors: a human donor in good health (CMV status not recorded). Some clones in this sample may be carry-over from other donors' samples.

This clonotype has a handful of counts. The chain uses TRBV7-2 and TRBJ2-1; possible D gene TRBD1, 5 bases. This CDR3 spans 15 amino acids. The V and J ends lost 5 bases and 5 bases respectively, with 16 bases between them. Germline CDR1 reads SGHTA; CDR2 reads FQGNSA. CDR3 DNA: TGTGCCAGCAGCCCCCGAGCAGACAGAAACAATGAGCAGTTCTTC. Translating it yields CASSPRADRNNEQFF.

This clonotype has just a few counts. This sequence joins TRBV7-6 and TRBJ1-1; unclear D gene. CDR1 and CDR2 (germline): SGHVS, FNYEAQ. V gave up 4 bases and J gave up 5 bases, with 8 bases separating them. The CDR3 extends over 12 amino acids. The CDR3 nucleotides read TGTGCCAGCAGCTCGCAGAGAACTGAAGCTTTCTTT. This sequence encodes CASSSQRTEAFF.

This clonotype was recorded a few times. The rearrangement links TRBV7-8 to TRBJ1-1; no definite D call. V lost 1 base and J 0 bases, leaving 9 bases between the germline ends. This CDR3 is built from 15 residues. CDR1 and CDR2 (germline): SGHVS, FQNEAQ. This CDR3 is CASSLDPGMNTEAFF. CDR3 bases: TGTGCCAGCAGCTTAGATCCAGGCATGAACACTGAAGCTTTCTTT. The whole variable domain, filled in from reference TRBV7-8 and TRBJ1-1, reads GAGVSQSPRYKVAKRGQDVALRCDPISGHVSLFWYQQALGQGPEFLTYFQNEAQLDKSGLPSDRFFAERPEGSVSTLKIQRTQQEDSAVYLCASSLDPGMNTEAFFGQGTRLTVV.

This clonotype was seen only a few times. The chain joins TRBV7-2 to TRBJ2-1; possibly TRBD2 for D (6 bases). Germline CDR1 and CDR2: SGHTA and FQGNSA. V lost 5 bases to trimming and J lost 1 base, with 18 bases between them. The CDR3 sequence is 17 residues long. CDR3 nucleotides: TGTGCCAGCAGCAGGGAGGCAGGGCAACTATCCTACAATGAGCAGTTCTTC. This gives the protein CASSREAGQLSYNEQFF.

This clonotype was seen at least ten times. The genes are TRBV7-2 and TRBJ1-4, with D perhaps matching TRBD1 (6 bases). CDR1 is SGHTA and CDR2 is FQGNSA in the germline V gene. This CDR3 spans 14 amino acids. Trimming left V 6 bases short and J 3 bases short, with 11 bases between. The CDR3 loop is CASRPGAANEKLFF. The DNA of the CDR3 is TGTGCCAGCAGGCCGGGGGCGGCTAATGAAAAACTGTTTTTT. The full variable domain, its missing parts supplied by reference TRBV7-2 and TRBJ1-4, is GAGVSQSPSNKVTEKGKDVELRCDPISGHTALYWYRQSLGQGLEFLIYFQGNSAPDKSGLPSDRFSAERTGGSVSTLTIQRTQQEDSAVYLCASRPGAANEKLFFGSGTQLSVL.

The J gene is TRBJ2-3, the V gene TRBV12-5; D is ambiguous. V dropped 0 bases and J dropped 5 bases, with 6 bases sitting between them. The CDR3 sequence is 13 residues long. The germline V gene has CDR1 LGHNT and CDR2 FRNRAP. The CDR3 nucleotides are TGTGCTAGTGGTTTGGTAGGCGGAGATACGCAGTATTTT. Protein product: CASGLVGGDTQYF.

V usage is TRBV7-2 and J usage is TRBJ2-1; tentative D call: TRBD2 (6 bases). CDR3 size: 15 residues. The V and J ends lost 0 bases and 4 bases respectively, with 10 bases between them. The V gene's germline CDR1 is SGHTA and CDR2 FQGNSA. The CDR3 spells CASSLAGLQYNEQFF. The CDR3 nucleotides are TGTGCCAGCAGCTTAGCGGGACTTCAATACAATGAGCAGTTCTTC.

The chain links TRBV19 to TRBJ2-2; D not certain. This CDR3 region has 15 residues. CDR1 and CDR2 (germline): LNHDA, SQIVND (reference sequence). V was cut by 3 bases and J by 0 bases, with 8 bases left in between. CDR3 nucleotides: TGTGCCAGTAGTATGGGCCCCGCGAACACCGGGGAGCTGTTTTTT. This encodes CASSMGPANTGELFF.

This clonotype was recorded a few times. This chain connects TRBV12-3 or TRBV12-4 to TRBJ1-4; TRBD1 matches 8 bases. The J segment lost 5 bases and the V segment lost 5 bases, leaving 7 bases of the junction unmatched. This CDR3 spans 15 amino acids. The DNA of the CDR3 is TGTGCCAGCAGTACTCAGGACAGGGCAAATGAAAAACTGTTTTTT. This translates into CASSTQDRANEKLFF.

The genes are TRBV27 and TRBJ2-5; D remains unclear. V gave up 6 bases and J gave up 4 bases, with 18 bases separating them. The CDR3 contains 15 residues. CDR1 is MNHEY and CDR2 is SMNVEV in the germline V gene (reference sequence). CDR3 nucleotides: TGTGCCAGCAGCCCTTTTCTTGCAAGATTAGAGACCCAGTACTTC. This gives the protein CASSPFLARLETQYF.

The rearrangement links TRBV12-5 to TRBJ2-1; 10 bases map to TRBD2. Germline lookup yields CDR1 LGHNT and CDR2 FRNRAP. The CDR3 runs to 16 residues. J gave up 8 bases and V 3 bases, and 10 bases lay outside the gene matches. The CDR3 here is CASGFRSGRVGDEQFF. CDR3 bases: TGTGCTAGTGGTTTTAGGAGCGGGAGGGTGGGGGATGAGCAGTTCTTC. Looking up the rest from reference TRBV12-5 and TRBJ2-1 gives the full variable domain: DARVTQTPRHKVTEMGQEVTMRCQPILGHNTVFWYRQTMMQGLELLAYFRNRAPLDDSGMPKDRFSAEMPDATLATLKIQPSEPRDSAVYFCASGFRSGRVGDEQFFGPGTRLTVL.

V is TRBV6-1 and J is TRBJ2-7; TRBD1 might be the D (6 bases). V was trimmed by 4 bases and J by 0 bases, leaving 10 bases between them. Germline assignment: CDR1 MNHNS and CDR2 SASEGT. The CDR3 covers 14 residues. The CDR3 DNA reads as TGTGCCAGCAGTGCCGAACAGGGCTCCTACGAGCAGTACTTC. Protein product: CASSAEQGSYEQYF.

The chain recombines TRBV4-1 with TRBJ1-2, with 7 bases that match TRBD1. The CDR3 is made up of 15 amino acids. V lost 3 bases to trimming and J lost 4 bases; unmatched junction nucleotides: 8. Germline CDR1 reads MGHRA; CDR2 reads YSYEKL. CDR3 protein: CASSQRQGSIYGYTF. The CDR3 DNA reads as TGCGCCAGCAGCCAGCGACAGGGCTCAATCTATGGCTACACCTTC.

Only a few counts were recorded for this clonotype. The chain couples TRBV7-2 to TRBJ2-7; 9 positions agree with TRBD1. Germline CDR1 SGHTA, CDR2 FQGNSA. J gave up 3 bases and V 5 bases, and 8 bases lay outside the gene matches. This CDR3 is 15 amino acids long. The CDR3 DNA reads TGTGCCAGCAGCCCCGGACAGGGGTTCCTCTACGAGCAGTACTTC. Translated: CASSPGQGFLYEQYF.

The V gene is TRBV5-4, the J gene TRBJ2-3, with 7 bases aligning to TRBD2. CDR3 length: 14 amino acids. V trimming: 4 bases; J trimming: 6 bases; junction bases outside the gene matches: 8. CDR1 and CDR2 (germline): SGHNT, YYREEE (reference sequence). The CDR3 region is CASSPEAGSDTQYF. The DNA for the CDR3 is TGTGCCAGCAGCCCCGAAGCGGGGTCCGATACGCAGTATTTT.

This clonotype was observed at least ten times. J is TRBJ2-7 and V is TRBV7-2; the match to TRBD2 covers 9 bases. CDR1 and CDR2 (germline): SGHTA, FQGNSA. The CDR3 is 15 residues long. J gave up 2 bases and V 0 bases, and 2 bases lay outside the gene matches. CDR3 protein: CASSLALAGPYEQYF. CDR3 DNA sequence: TGTGCCAGCAGCTTAGCACTAGCGGGCCCCTACGAGCAGTACTTC.